At least ten counts were recorded for the clone carrying this T cell receptor beta chain. Patients selected for sequencing had displayed CD8+CD57+ cell expansion by flow cytometry. Untreated patients provided the blood samples, with no therapy given before sampling. TCR beta VDJ and CDR3 profiling used genomic DNA as template. Via MiXCR, TCRdb re-called the reads, giving one row per CDR3 protein. The profile shows 110,000 or so distinct CDR3 sequences, 50% to 60% of them singletons. Germline values: CDR1 MNHEY, CDR2 SVGAGI. V was clipped by 0 bases and J by 4 bases; unmatched bases: 5. This CDR3 has 15 amino acids. This entry is derived from a study of CD8+CD57+ T cells in acquired aplastic anemia.

The TCR sequence derives from a human donor with aplastic anemia. The V call is TRBV6-5, the J call TRBJ2-5; 7 nucleotides line up with TRBD2. The sample consisted of sorted CD4+, CD8+, or CD8+CD57+ T cells (not recorded which) from PBMCs. The CDR3 DNA is TGTGCCAGCAGTTACTCGAGGACTAGTGGAGAGACCCAGTACTTC. Its translation is CASSYSRTSGETQYF.